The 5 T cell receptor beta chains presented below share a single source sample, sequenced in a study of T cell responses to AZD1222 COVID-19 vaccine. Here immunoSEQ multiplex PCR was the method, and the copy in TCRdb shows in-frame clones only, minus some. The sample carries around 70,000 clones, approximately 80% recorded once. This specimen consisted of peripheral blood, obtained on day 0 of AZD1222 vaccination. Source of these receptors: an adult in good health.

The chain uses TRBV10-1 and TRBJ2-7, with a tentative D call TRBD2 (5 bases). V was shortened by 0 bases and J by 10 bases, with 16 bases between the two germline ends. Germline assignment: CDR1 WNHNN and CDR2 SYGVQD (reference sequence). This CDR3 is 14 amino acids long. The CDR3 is CASSESAGTIGQYF. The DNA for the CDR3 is TGCGCCAGCAGTGAGTCGGCGGGTACAATCGGTCAGTACTTC.

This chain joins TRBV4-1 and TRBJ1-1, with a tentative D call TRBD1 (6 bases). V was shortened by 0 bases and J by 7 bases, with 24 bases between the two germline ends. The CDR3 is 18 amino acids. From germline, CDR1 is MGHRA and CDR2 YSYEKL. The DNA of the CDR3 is TGCGCCAGCAGCCAAGATCCCTCGGGGGGGCGCCGATTCGGTGAAGCTTTCTTT. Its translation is CASSQDPSGGRRFGEAFF.

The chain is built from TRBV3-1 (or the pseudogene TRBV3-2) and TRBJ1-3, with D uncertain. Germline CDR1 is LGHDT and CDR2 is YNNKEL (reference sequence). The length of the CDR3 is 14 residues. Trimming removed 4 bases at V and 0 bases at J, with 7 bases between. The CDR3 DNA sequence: TGTGCCAGCAGCCGAAGCCTCTCTGGAAACACCATATATTTT. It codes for CASSRSLSGNTIYF.

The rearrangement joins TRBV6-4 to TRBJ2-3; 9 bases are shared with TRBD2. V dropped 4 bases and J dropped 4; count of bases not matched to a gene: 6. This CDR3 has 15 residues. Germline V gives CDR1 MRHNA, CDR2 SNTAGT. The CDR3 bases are TGTGCCAGCAGTGGAGGAGCGGGGGGATCAGATACGCAGTATTTT. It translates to CASSGGAGGSDTQYF.

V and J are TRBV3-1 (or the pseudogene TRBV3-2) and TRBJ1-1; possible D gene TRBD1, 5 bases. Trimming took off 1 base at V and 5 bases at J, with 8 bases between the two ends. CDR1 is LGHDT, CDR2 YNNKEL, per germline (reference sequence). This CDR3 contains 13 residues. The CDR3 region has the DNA TGTGCCAGCAGCCAAGCAGGGACTACTGAAGCTTTCTTT. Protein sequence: CASSQAGTTEAFF.